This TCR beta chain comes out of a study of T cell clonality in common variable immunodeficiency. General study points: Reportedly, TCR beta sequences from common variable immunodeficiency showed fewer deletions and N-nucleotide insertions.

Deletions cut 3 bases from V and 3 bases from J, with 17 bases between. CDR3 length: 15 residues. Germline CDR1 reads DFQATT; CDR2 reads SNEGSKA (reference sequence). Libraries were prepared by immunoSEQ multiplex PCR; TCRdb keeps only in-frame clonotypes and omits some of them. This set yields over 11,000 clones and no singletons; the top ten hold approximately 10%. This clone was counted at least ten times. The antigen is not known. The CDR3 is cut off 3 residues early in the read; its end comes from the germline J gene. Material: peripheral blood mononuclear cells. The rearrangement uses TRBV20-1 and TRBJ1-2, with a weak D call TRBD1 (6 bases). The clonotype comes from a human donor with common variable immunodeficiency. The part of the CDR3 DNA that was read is TGCAGTGCTAGGAGGGGACAACAATCAGACTATGGC. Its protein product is CSARRGQQSDYG. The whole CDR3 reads CSARRGQQSDYGYTF.